This TCR beta chain appears in the sequencing data of a study of identical twins. This clonotype was observed a few times. Its antigen is unidentified. TCRdb re-analysed the 5' RACE reads in MiXCR, keeping a single row per CDR3 protein. Among approximately 1.8 million distinct CDR3 sequences, 32% were seen once, and the ten largest hold 0.25% to 0.3%. Findings of the study overall: Conclusions were based on cross-sectional statistical analysis, without following the same donors.

This CDR3 is built from 16 residues. J gave up 4 bases and V 0 bases, and 5 bases lay outside the gene matches. Per the germline V gene, CDR1 is DFQATT and CDR2 is SNEGSKA (reference sequence). The chain joins TRBV20-1 to TRBJ2-1; the match to TRBD2 covers 11 bases. Sequencing was carried out using cord blood. This clonotype originated in a newborn girl in good health. CDR3 DNA: TGCAGTGCTAGAGATCCCCCTAGCGGGAGGTACAATGAGCAGTTCTTC. Protein sequence: CSARDPPSGRYNEQFF.